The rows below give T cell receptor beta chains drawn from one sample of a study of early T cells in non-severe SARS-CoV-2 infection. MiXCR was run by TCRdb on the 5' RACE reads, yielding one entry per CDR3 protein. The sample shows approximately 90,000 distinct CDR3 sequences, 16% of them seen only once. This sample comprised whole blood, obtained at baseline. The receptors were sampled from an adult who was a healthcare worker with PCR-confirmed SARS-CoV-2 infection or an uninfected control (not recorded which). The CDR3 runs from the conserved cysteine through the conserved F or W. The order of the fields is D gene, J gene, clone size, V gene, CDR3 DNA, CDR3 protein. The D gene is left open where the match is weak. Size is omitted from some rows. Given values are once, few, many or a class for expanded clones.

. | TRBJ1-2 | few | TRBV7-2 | TGTGCCAGCAGCTTAGGGCTAGTCTATGGCTACACCTTC | CASSLGLVYGYTF
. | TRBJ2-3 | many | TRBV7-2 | TGTGCCAGCAGCTTAGATGCCTTTGGAGCAGATACGCAGTATTTT | CASSLDAFGADTQYF
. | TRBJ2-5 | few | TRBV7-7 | TGTGCCAGCAGCTTTAGTCAGGGCTCGCGCGGGACCCAGTACTTC | CASSFSQGSRGTQYF
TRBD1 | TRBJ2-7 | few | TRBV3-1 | TGTGCCAGCAGCCAGCGGACAGGGGAGCAGTACTTC | CASSQRTGEQYF
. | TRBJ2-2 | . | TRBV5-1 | TGCGCCAGCAGCTTGGGTCGGGGGCTACCGAACACCGGGGAGCTGTTTTTT | CASSLGRGLPNTGELFF
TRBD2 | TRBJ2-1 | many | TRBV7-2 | TGTGCCAGCAGCCCCTGGGTAGCGGGAGTCGGGGAGCAGTTCTTC | CASSPWVAGVGEQFF
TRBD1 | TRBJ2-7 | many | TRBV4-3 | TGCGCCAGCAGCCAAGAGAGGGGGCCCTACGAGCAGTACTTC | CASSQERGPYEQYF
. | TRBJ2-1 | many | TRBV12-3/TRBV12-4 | TGTGCCAGCAGCTTCGGGAATGAGCAGTTCTTC | CASSFGNEQFF
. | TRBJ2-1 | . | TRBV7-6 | TGTGCCAGCAGCTTCGGCGGAAACAATGAGCAGTTCTTC | CASSFGGNNEQFF
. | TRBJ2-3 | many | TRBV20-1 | TGCAGTGCTCACGGCTCCCTAGCGACAGATACGCAGTATTTT | CSAHGSLATDTQYF
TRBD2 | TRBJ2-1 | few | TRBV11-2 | TGTGCCAGCAGCTCACACCCTAGCGGGAGTGAAACCAATGAGCAGTTCTTC | CASSSHPSGSETNEQFF
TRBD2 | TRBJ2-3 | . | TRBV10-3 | TGTGCCATCAGTGCGTCGGTAGCGGGAGGTACAGATACGCAGTATTTT | CAISASVAGGTDTQYF
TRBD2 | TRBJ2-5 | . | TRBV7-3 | TGTGCCAGCAGCCGGACTAGCGGGAAGGGGGAGACCCAGTACTTC | CASSRTSGKGETQYF
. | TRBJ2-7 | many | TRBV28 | TGTGCCAGCGTTTGGCGCTACGAGCAGTACTTC | CASVWRYEQYF
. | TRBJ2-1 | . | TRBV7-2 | TGTGCCAGCAGCCCTAGACCAAGCTCCTACAATGAGCAGTTCTTC | CASSPRPSSYNEQFF
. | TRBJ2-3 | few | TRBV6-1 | TGTGCCAGCAGTGTAGGTTGGAGGACAGATACGCAGTATTTT | CASSVGWRTDTQYF